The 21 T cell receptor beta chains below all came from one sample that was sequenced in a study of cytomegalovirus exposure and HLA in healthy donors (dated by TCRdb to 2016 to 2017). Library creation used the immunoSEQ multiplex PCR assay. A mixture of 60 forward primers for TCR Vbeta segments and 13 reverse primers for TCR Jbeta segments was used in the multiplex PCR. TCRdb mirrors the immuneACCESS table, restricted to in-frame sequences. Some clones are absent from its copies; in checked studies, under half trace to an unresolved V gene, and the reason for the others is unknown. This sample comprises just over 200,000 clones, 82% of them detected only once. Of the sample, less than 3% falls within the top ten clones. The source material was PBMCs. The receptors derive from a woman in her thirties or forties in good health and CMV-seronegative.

As DNA, the CDR3 is TGTGCCAGCAGAAGGCCCCCCCGGGGAGCTTTCTTT. Its protein product is CASRRPPRGAFF. The chain links TRBV28 to TRBJ1-1; D is unclear. This CDR3 comprises 12 residues. Germline V CDR1 and CDR2: MDHEN, SYDVKM. Trimming took off 6 bases at V and 10 bases at J, with 15 bases between the two ends.

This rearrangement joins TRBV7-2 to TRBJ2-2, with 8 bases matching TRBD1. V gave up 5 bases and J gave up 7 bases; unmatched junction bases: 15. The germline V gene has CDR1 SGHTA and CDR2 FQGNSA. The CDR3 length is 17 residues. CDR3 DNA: TGTGCCAGCAGCACCCCTATCGTGGGACAGGTTAACGGGGAGCTGTTTTTT. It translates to CASSTPIVGQVNGELFF.

DNA for the CDR3: TGCGCCAGCCGACAGTCTCCCGGGCCATCGAGAGGTGAAGCTTTCTTT. As protein: CASRQSPGPSRGEAFF. V usage is TRBV23-1 and J usage is TRBJ1-1; maybe TRBD1 (5 bases). Being an ORF, TRBV23-1 has a function that is uncertain. The length of the CDR3 is 16 residues. Trimming removed 8 bases at V and 7 bases at J, with 26 bases between.

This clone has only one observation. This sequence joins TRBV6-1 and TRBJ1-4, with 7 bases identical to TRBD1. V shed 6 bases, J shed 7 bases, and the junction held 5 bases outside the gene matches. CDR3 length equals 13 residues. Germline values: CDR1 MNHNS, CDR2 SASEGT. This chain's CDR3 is CASRSGQAEKLFF. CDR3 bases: TGTGCCAGCAGATCCGGACAGGCTGAAAAACTGTTTTTT.

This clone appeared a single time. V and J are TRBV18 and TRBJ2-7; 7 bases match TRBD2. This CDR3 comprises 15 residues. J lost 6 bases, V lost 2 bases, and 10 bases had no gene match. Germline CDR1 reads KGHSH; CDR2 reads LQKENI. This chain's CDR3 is CASSPAGVGRGEQYF. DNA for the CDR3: TGTGCCAGCTCACCAGCGGGAGTAGGACGGGGCGAGCAGTACTTC.

The CDR3 spells CAWSQVPNSYEQYF. The CDR3 DNA is TGTGCCTGGAGTCAGGTACCTAACTCCTACGAGCAGTACTTC. The chain uses TRBV30 and TRBJ2-7; the D is unclear. The CDR3 totals 14 residues. The germline gives CDR1 GTSNPN, CDR2 SVGIG (reference sequence). Deletions cut 2 bases from V and 0 bases from J, with 11 bases between.

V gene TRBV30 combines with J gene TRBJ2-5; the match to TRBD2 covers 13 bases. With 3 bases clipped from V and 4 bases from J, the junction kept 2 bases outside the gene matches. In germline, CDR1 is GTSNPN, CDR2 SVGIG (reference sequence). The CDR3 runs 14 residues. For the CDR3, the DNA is TGTGCCTGGAGACTAGCGGGAGGGCCAGAGACCCAGTACTTC. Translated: CAWRLAGGPETQYF.

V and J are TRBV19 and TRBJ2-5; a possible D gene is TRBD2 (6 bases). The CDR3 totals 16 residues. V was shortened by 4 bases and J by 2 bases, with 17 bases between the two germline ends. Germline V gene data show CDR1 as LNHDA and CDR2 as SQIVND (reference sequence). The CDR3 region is CASSTGPGLTQETQYF. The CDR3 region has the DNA TGTGCCAGTAGTACCGGCCCGGGACTGACGCAAGAGACCCAGTACTTC.

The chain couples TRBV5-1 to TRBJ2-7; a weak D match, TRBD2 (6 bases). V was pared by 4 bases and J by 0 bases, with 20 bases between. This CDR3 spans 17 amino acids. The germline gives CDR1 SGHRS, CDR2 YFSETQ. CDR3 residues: CASSHPIMGLPSYEQYF. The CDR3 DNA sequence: TGCGCCAGCAGCCATCCTATCATGGGACTCCCCTCCTACGAGCAGTACTTC.

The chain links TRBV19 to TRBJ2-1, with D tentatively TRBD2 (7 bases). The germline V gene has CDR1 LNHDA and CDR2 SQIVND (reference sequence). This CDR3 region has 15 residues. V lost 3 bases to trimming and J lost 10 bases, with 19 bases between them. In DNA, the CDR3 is TGTGCCAGTAGTATTGCGACTAGAGGGGGGGAGGAGCAGTTCTTC. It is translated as CASSIATRGGEEQFF.

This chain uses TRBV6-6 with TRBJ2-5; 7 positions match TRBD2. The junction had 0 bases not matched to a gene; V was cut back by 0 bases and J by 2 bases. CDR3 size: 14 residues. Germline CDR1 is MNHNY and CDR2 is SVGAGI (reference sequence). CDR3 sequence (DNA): TGTGCCAGCAGTTACTCGGGGGGGCAAGAGACCCAGTACTTC. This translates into CASSYSGGQETQYF.

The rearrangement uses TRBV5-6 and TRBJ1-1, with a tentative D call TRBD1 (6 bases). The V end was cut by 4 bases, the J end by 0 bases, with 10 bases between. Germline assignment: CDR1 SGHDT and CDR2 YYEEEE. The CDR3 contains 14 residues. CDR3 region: CASSDTGMNTEAFF. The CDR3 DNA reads TGTGCCAGCAGCGATACAGGGATGAACACTGAAGCTTTCTTT.

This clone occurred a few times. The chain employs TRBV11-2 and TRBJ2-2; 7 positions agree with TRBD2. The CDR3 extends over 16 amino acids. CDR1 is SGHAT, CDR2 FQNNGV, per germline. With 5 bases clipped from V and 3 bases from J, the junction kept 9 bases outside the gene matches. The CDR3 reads CASSHPGGRYTGELFF. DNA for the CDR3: TGTGCCAGCAGCCACCCCGGGGGGAGATACACCGGGGAGCTGTTTTTT.

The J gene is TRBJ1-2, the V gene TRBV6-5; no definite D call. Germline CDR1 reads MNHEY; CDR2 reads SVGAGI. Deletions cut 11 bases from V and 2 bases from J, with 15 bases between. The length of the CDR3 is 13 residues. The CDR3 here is CAASRGTNYGYTF. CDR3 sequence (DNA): TGTGCCGCCTCCCGGGGTACGAACTATGGCTACACCTTC.

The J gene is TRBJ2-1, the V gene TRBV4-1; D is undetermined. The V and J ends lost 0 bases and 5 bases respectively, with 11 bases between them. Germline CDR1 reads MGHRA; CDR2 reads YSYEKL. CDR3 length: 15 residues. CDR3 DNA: TGCGCCAGCAGCCAAGACCCTGGGCTCGACAATGAGCAGTTCTTC. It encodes CASSQDPGLDNEQFF.

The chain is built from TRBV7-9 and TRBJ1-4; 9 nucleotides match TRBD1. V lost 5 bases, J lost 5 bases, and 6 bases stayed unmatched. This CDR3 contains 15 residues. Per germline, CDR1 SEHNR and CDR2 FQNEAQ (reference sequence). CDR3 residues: CASSEMTGGNEKLFF. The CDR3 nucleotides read TGTGCCAGCAGCGAAATGACAGGGGGGAATGAAAAACTGTTTTTT. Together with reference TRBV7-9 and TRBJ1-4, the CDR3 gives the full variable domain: DTGVSQNPRHKITKRGQNVTFRCDPISEHNRLYWYRQTLGQGPEFLTYFQNEAQLEKSRLLSDRFSAERPKGSFSTLEIQRTEQGDSAMYLCASSEMTGGNEKLFFGSGTQLSVL.

For the CDR3, the DNA is TGTGCCAGCTCACCATCTACAGGGGGGAATCAGCCCCAGCATTTT. Residues: CASSPSTGGNQPQHF. This chain uses TRBV18 with TRBJ1-5; 8 bases agree with TRBD1. The V gene's germline CDR1 is KGHSH and CDR2 LQKENI. V lost 2 bases, J lost 4 bases, and 4 bases stayed unmatched. This CDR3 spans 15 amino acids.

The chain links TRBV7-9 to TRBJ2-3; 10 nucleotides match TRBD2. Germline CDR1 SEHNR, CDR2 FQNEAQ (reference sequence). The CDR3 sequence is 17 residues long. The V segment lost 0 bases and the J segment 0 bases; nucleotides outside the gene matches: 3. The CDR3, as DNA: TGTGCCAGCAGCTTAGCACTAGCGGGGACTAGCACAGATACGCAGTATTTT. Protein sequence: CASSLALAGTSTDTQYF.

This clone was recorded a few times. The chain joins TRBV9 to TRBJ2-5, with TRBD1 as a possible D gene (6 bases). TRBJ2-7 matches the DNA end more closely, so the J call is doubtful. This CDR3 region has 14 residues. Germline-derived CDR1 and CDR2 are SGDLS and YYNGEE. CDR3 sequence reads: CASNQGLSGYEQYF. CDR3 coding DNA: TGTGCCAGCAATCAGGGGCTCTCTGGCTACGAGCAGTACTTC.

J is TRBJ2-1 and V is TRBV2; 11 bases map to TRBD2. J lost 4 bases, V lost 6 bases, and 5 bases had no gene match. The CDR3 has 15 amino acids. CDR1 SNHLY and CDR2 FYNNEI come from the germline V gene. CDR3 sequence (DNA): TGTGCCAGCAGCCCACTAGCGGGAGAGTACAATGAGCAGTTCTTC. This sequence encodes CASSPLAGEYNEQFF.

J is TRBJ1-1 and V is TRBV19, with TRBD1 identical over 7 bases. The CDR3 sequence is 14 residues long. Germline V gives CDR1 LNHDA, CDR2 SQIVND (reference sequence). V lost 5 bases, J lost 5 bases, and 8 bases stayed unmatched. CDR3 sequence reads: CASSSTGYSTEAFF. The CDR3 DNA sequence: TGTGCCAGTAGTTCGACAGGGTACTCGACTGAAGCTTTCTTT.